This TCR beta chain was sequenced for a study of T cell responses to AZD1222 COVID-19 vaccine. The data were produced by immunoSEQ multiplex PCR, yet TCRdb's version contains in-frame clones alone and is incomplete. Altogether around 74,000 clones are present, about 90% being singletons, with the ten largest covering around 7.1%. The CDR3 runs to 11 residues. V was shortened by 7 bases and J by 5 bases, with 8 bases between the two germline ends. The source was peripheral blood, collected on day 0 of MenACWY control vaccination. The sequence was obtained from an adult in good health. This chain uses TRBV12-3 or TRBV12-4 with TRBJ2-5; D not resolved. The CDR3 protein is CASMGLETQYF. The CDR3 DNA reads as TGTGCCAGCATGGGCTTGGAGACCCAGTACTTC.